These T cell receptor beta chains were read from a single sample in a study of T cells in localized non-small cell lung cancer. Repertoires were generated with immunoSEQ multiplex PCR, while TCRdb's copy carries only in-frame clones and drops some. The top ten hold approximately 9.8% of the sample, which has some 5,800 clones, approximately 22% seen once. The specimen was lung tumor tissue, collected before any cancer treatment. Every receptor here comes from an older female donor with stage I lung adenocarcinoma. Both conserved end residues are part of each CDR3. A D gene is named only where the DNA matches it firmly. For some rows the clone size is stated as once, few or many, or as a class when expanded; others skip it.

TRBV11-3	few	TRBD2	TRBJ2-7	CASSLVGLAGNEQYF	TGTGCCAGCAGCTTAGTTGGTCTAGCGGGAAACGAGCAGTACTTC
TRBV6-8	-	-	TRBJ1-1	CASRDVRNTEAFF	TGTGCCAGCAGGGACGTCCGGAACACTGAAGCTTTCTTT
TRBV18	-	TRBD2	TRBJ2-1	CASSPLAGGNNEQFF	TGTGCCAGCTCACCACTAGCGGGAGGCAACAATGAGCAGTTCTTC
TRBV19	-	TRBD1	TRBJ2-5	CASSSGGILGTQYF	TGTGCCAGTAGTTCAGGGGGAATTTTGGGGACCCAGTACTTC
TRBV28	-	TRBD1	TRBJ1-1	CASSSTGATEAFF	TGTGCCAGCAGTTCAACAGGGGCCACTGAAGCTTTCTTT
TRBV12-5	-	TRBD1	TRBJ2-7	CASGFPPGTGGIGQYF	TGTGCTAGTGGTTTCCCTCCCGGGACAGGGGGCATTGGGCAGTACTTC
TRBV12-5	medium-sized	-	TRBJ2-2	CASGSRVGELFF	TGTGCTAGTGGCTCCAGGGTCGGGGAGCTGTTTTTT
TRBV29-1	once	TRBD1	TRBJ1-2	CSVEEGAGFGYTF	TGCAGCGTTGAGGAGGGGGCAGGATTCGGCTACACCTTC
TRBV14	-	-	TRBJ1-1	CASSQAGLNTEAFF	TGTGCCAGCAGCCAAGCCGGGTTGAACACTGAAGCTTTCTTT
TRBV6-8	-	-	TRBJ2-5	CASSYLAVQETQYF	TGTGCCAGCAGTTATCTGGCGGTCCAAGAGACCCAGTACTTC
TRBV11-3	-	-	TRBJ1-3	CASSLSAGTFSGNTIYF	TGTGCCAGCAGCTTATCTGCAGGGACCTTCTCTGGAAACACCATATATTTT
TRBV9	few	TRBD1	TRBJ1-3	CASSANRGAGNTIYF	TGTGCCAGCAGCGCGAACAGGGGGGCTGGAAACACCATATATTTT
TRBV9	few	-	TRBJ2-2	CASSAGAQSGELFF	TGTGCCAGCAGCGCGGGGGCACAATCCGGGGAGCTGTTTTTT
TRBV11-3	few	-	TRBJ2-1	CASSLGQGEGPYNEQFF	TGTGCCAGCAGCTTAGGGCAGGGAGAAGGGCCCTACAATGAGCAGTTCTTC
TRBV9	-	TRBD2	TRBJ2-3	CASSPGTSGSEDTQYF	TGTGCCAGCAGCCCGGGGACTAGCGGGAGTGAAGATACGCAGTATTTT
TRBV4-1	-	-	TRBJ1-4	CATSRDRNEKLFF	TGCGCCACTTCGAGGGATCGGAATGAAAAACTGTTTTTT
TRBV19	few	TRBD2	TRBJ2-7	CASSSRLAGEVDEQYF	TGTGCCAGTAGTAGCCGACTAGCGGGAGAAGTAGACGAGCAGTACTTC
TRBV5-1	-	-	TRBJ1-1	CASSPGGGITEAFF	TGCGCCAGCAGCCCCGGAGGGGGGATCACTGAAGCTTTCTTT
TRBV11-3	large	TRBD1	TRBJ1-2	CASSPGGSVGGYTF	TGTGCCAGCAGCCCAGGGGGCTCAGTGGGTGGCTACACCTTC
TRBV6-8	medium-sized	TRBD2	TRBJ2-2	CAQWVSGRGELFF	TGTGCTCAATGGGTTAGCGGGAGAGGGGAGCTGTTTTTT
TRBV28	few	TRBD2	TRBJ2-7	CASLLGGTQSSYEQYF	TGTGCCAGCCTTCTGGGGGGGACCCAGAGCTCCTACGAGCAGTACTTC
TRBV6-8	-	TRBD1	TRBJ2-7	CASRYDRGYEQYF	TGTGCCAGCAGGTACGACAGGGGGTACGAGCAGTACTTC
TRBV19	-	-	TRBJ2-3	CASSTGPSSTDTQYF	TGTGCCAGTAGTACAGGACCCTCTAGCACAGATACGCAGTATTTT
TRBV1	-	-	TRBJ2-7	CASSQEPLASHEQYF	TGCGCCAGCAGCCAAGAGCCACTAGCGTCCCACGAGCAGTACTTC
TRBV11-3	-	-	TRBJ2-3	CASSPGRGGYATDTQYF	TGTGCCAGCAGCCCAGGGAGAGGGGGGTATGCCACAGATACGCAGTATTTT
TRBV18	-	-	TRBJ2-2	CASSPRSQGNTGELFF	TGTGCCAGCTCACCTCGTTCCCAGGGGAACACCGGGGAGCTGTTTTTT
TRBV11-3	-	-	TRBJ2-1	CASSLTPPTSYNEQFF	TGTGCCAGCAGCTTAACCCCTCCCACTAGTTACAATGAGCAGTTCTTC
TRBV19	-	TRBD2	TRBJ2-1	CASSSKLAGGPNEQFF	TGTGCCAGTAGTAGCAAACTAGCGGGAGGGCCGAATGAGCAGTTCTTC
TRBV11-3	-	TRBD1	TRBJ2-7	CASSSRPGQGTYEQYF	TGTGCCAGCAGTTCTCGTCCGGGACAGGGGACCTACGAGCAGTACTTC
TRBV9	few	-	TRBJ2-7	CASSVGLVSGFDPAYEQYF	TGTGCCAGCAGCGTTGGGTTAGTTAGCGGCTTTGATCCGGCCTACGAGCAGTACTTC
TRBV6-8	-	-	TRBJ2-7	CASRRDGSSYEQYF	TGTGCCAGCAGAAGGGACGGAAGCTCCTACGAGCAGTACTTC
TRBV6-8	few	-	TRBJ2-1	CASSYSRSYNEQFF	TGTGCCAGCAGTTACTCCCGATCCTACAATGAGCAGTTCTTC
TRBV2	few	-	TRBJ2-1	CASTAQQGSTEQFF	TGTGCCAGCACAGCCCAGCAAGGCAGCACTGAGCAGTTCTTC
TRBV6-8	-	-	TRBJ2-3	CASSYRHYTDTQYF	TGTGCCAGCAGTTACCGACATTACACAGATACGCAGTATTTT
TRBV30	-	TRBD2	TRBJ2-7	CAWSVIGSGVYEQYF	TGTGCCTGGAGTGTAATTGGTAGCGGGGTCTACGAGCAGTACTTC
TRBV6-8	-	-	TRBJ2-1	CASSSADYNEQFF	TGTGCCAGCAGTTCAGCTGACTACAATGAGCAGTTCTTC
TRBV11-3	medium-sized	-	TRBJ2-1	CASSQVWQTSYNEQFF	TGTGCCAGCAGCCAAGTCTGGCAAACCTCCTACAATGAGCAGTTCTTC
TRBV6-8	medium-sized	-	TRBJ1-2	CASSYSGRLNYGYTF	TGTGCCAGCAGTTACTCTGGCAGATTAAACTATGGCTACACCTTC
TRBV6-8	few	TRBD2	TRBJ2-1	CASSSTSGRIDEQFF	TGTGCCAGCAGTTCCACTAGCGGGAGGATCGATGAGCAGTTCTTC
TRBV11-3	-	-	TRBJ2-1	CASSLYSVEDEQFF	TGTGCCAGCAGCTTATATAGCGTTGAGGATGAGCAGTTCTTC
TRBV5-8	-	-	TRBJ2-1	CASSLNTYNEQFF	TGTGCCAGCAGCTTAAACACTTACAATGAGCAGTTCTTC
TRBV9	-	TRBD2	TRBJ2-4	CASSELADSWYF	TGTGCCAGCAGTGAACTAGCGGATTCCTGGTACTTC
TRBV6-8	few	TRBD1	TRBJ1-2	CASSRTGARGDYGYTF	TGTGCCAGCAGTAGGACAGGGGCCCGGGGGGACTATGGCTACACCTTC
TRBV6-8	medium-sized	TRBD2	TRBJ2-1	CASSGLWDGRVTWNEQFF	TGTGCCAGCAGTGGCTTATGGGACGGGAGGGTAACCTGGAATGAGCAGTTCTTC
TRBV11-3	few	TRBD2	TRBJ2-5	CASSFPTGGETQYF	TGTGCCAGCAGCTTTCCGACGGGGGGAGAGACCCAGTACTTC
TRBV6-8	-	-	TRBJ2-2	CASSYSVSNTGELFF	TGTGCCAGCAGTTATTCAGTATCGAACACCGGGGAGCTGTTTTTT
TRBV6-1	many	TRBD1	TRBJ1-2	CAISEGGWSYGYTF	TGTGCCATCAGTGAAGGGGGCTGGTCCTATGGCTACACCTTC
TRBV6-8	-	-	TRBJ1-3	CAISVNLGQSSGNTIYF	TGTGCCATCAGCGTGAACCTTGGACAGAGCTCTGGAAACACCATATATTTT
TRBV6-8	medium-sized	-	TRBJ2-7	CASSYRATGGYEQYF	TGTGCCAGCAGTTACAGGGCGACAGGCGGGTACGAGCAGTACTTC
TRBV6-8	-	-	TRBJ1-5	CASSYTGDQPQHF	TGTGCCAGCAGTTACACGGGGGATCAGCCCCAGCATTTT
TRBV6-8	-	-	TRBJ1-5	CASSSHRGNQPQHF	TGTGCCAGCAGTTCCCATCGGGGCAATCAGCCCCAGCATTTT
TRBV6-8	medium-sized	-	TRBJ2-1	CASSFRLGTQGVKFF	TGTGCCAGCAGTTTCCGACTCGGGACTCAGGGTGTGAAGTTCTTC